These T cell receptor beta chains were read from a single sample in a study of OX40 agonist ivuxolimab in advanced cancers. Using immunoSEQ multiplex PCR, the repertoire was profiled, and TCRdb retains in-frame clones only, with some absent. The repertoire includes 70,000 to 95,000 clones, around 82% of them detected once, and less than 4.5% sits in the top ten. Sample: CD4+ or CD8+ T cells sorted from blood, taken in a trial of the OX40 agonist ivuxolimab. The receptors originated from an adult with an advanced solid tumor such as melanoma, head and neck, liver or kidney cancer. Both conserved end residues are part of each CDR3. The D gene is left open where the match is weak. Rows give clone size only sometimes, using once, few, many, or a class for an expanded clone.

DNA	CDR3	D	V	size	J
TGTGCCTGGAGTGTCGATCGAAACGAGCAGTACTTC	CAWSVDRNEQYF	-	TRBV30	-	TRBJ2-7
TGTGCCAGCAGTGGCGGGTCTAACAATGAGCAGTTCTTC	CASSGGSNNEQFF	-	TRBV27	-	TRBJ2-1
TGTGCCAGCAGCGTAGAACCCCCACCGGGGCCCGTGGGTACAGATACGCAGTATTTT	CASSVEPPPGPVGTDTQYF	-	TRBV9	-	TRBJ2-3
TGCGCCAGCAGCCAATTGACTAGCGGCCACAATGAGCAGTTCTTC	CASSQLTSGHNEQFF	TRBD2	TRBV4-1	few	TRBJ2-1
TGTGCCAGCAGCAAAGTGGCGGGAGGCCACACAGATACGCAGTATTTT	CASSKVAGGHTDTQYF	-	TRBV21-1	-	TRBJ2-3
TGTGCCATCAGTGACCCCTCACTAGCGGGAGGGAGCTCCTACAATGAGCAGTTCTTC	CAISDPSLAGGSSYNEQFF	TRBD2	TRBV10-3	once	TRBJ2-1
TGTGCCAGCAGTGGGAGGAGATCGGGCTACACCTTC	CASSGRRSGYTF	-	TRBV27	-	TRBJ1-2
TGTGCCAGCAGCTTAACAGGGAGAGGATATCAGCCCCAGCATTTT	CASSLTGRGYQPQHF	-	TRBV7-2	-	TRBJ1-5
TGTGCCAGCAGCTCGGGGGGACTAGCGGGAGTCAATGAGCAGTTCTTC	CASSSGGLAGVNEQFF	TRBD2	TRBV11-2	-	TRBJ2-1
TGCGCCAGCAGCTTGGAGGGGGGCTCAAATCAGCCCCAGCATTTT	CASSLEGGSNQPQHF	-	TRBV5-1	-	TRBJ1-5
TGCGCCAGCAGTGAGACCCTACTAGATAGGGAGCTGTTTTTT	CASSETLLDRELFF	-	TRBV10-1	-	TRBJ2-2
TGTGCCAGCAGACTCAGCCGGAAGGCGGGAGGCACGGACTACGAGCAGTACTTC	CASRLSRKAGGTDYEQYF	-	TRBV21-1	-	TRBJ2-7
TGTGCCAGCAGCAAAGATCCTGACCCTCTGGGCGAGCAGTACTTC	CASSKDPDPLGEQYF	-	TRBV21-1	-	TRBJ2-7
TGTGCCAGCAAACGGAGGACAGAATACTACGAGCAGTACTTC	CASKRRTEYYEQYF	-	TRBV21-1	once	TRBJ2-7
TGTGCCAGCAGTTTATCGATCTGGGGCAGGGGTTACGAGCAGTACTTC	CASSLSIWGRGYEQYF	-	TRBV27	-	TRBJ2-7
TGTGCCAGTAGAGCCAGCATGAACACCGGGGAGCTGTTTTTT	CASRASMNTGELFF	-	TRBV19	-	TRBJ2-2
TGCGCCAGCAGCCAAGAGGGACTAGCGGGTGGGCTAGTCTCCTCTGGGGCCAACGTCCTGACTTTC	CASSQEGLAGGLVSSGANVLTF	TRBD2	TRBV4-1	-	TRBJ2-6
TGTGCCAGCAGTACACAGGGGAGGGACAATCAGCCCCAGCATTTT	CASSTQGRDNQPQHF	TRBD1	TRBV28	-	TRBJ1-5
TGTGCCAGCAGCGTAGGAACTAGTACCTACGAGCAGTACTTC	CASSVGTSTYEQYF	-	TRBV9	-	TRBJ2-7
TGTGCCAGCAGCCCACGGGGGGGACCATCCTACGAGCAGTACTTC	CASSPRGGPSYEQYF	TRBD2	TRBV11-2	few	TRBJ2-7
TGTGCCAGCAGTTCGACAGGGGGTGGAAACACCATATATTTT	CASSSTGGGNTIYF	TRBD1	TRBV6-6	-	TRBJ1-3
TGTGCCAGCAGTTTATACTCCCCGGACAAGATCTACGAGCAGTACTTC	CASSLYSPDKIYEQYF	-	TRBV27	-	TRBJ2-7
TGTGCCAGCAGCGTAGAGGTAGCGGGAGCCCCAGATACGCAGTATTTT	CASSVEVAGAPDTQYF	TRBD2	TRBV9	-	TRBJ2-3
TGTGCCAGCAGTGCCGGGAATGAGCAGTTCTTC	CASSAGNEQFF	-	TRBV6-5	-	TRBJ2-1
TGTGCCAGCAGCAAGGGACAGGGGGCAGTCGGGGAGCTGTTTTTT	CASSKGQGAVGELFF	TRBD1	TRBV6-4	-	TRBJ2-2
TGTGCCAGCAGCTTTCGGGGGACAGGAATTGGTGGTTACAATGAGCAGTTCTTC	CASSFRGTGIGGYNEQFF	TRBD1	TRBV7-2	-	TRBJ2-1
TGCAGCCCGTCTCCTGGGAAGGGGTTCACCGGGGAGCTGTTTTTT	CSPSPGKGFTGELFF	-	TRBV29-1	-	TRBJ2-2
TGTGCCAGCACGATGACCTCCTACGAGCAGTACTTC	CASTMTSYEQYF	-	TRBV7-8	once	TRBJ2-7
TGTGCCAGCAGCGAATCCGGGGAGCTGTTTTTT	CASSESGELFF	-	TRBV9	-	TRBJ2-2
TGTGCCAGCAGCATAGGATTAGGGGGAGATCAGCCCCAGCATTTT	CASSIGLGGDQPQHF	-	TRBV7-8	-	TRBJ1-5
TGTGCCAGCAGTTCAGCCAGTAAGGGGAGGACCGGGGAGCTGTTTTTT	CASSSASKGRTGELFF	-	TRBV28	-	TRBJ2-2
TGTGCCTGGAACTTGCAGGATAGCACAGATACGCAGTATTTT	CAWNLQDSTDTQYF	-	TRBV30	-	TRBJ2-3
TGTGCCAGCAGTGTCGGCGGCTCCTACGAGCAGTACTTC	CASSVGGSYEQYF	-	TRBV7-2	-	TRBJ2-7
TGTGCCAGCAACCGACAGGGGGCCTACGAGCAGTACTTC	CASNRQGAYEQYF	TRBD1	TRBV6-5	-	TRBJ2-7
TGCGCCAGCAGCTTGCTCCCTGGCAGGGGCTCGGGGGAGACCCAGTACTTC	CASSLLPGRGSGETQYF	-	TRBV5-1	-	TRBJ2-5
TGTGCCAGCAGGATGACGGGAGGGCAGGAGACCCAGTACTTC	CASRMTGGQETQYF	TRBD2	TRBV2	-	TRBJ2-5
TGTGCCAGCGAGGAGTACAGGGGTATAGAAGCTTTCTTT	CASEEYRGIEAFF	TRBD1	TRBV11-1	-	TRBJ1-1
TGTGCCAGCAGCTTACTAGCGGGGGCCTACAATGAGCAGTTCTTC	CASSLLAGAYNEQFF	TRBD2	TRBV7-9	-	TRBJ2-1
TGTGCCAGCAGTTGGACAGGCGGGCATCAGCCCCAGCATTTT	CASSWTGGHQPQHF	TRBD1	TRBV28	few	TRBJ1-5
TGTGCCAGCAGTTCCCCGGGACAGGGCTACAATGAGCAGTTCTTC	CASSSPGQGYNEQFF	TRBD1	TRBV2	-	TRBJ2-1
TGTGCCGCCTCGGGACAGGGCTACAATGAGCAGTTCTTC	CAASGQGYNEQFF	TRBD1	TRBV10-3	-	TRBJ2-1
TGTGCCAGCAGTGAACCCGAGGGGGGGCTGAATGAGCAGTTCTTC	CASSEPEGGLNEQFF	-	TRBV6-1	-	TRBJ2-1
TGTGCCAGCAGGACAGGGGGCTCACCCCTCCACTTT	CASRTGGSPLHF	TRBD1	TRBV28	-	TRBJ1-6
TGTGCCAGCAGCTTAATTCAGGTTGGGGGCTACACCTTC	CASSLIQVGGYTF	-	TRBV7-2	-	TRBJ1-2
TGTGCCAGCAGCGGACCGGGAGCGGAGACCCAGTACTTC	CASSGPGAETQYF	-	TRBV5-4	-	TRBJ2-5
TGTGCCAGCAGCTTAGGGGTCGGACTCAGGGGGGAGCAGTACTTC	CASSLGVGLRGEQYF	TRBD1	TRBV7-2	-	TRBJ2-7
TGTGCCAGCAGTTTACTTTGGGCCGCCGAGGAGGAGACCCAGTACTTC	CASSLLWAAEEETQYF	-	TRBV28	-	TRBJ2-5
TGTGCCAGCAGCTTAGGGGAGTACGAGACCCAGTACTTC	CASSLGEYETQYF	-	TRBV11-3	-	TRBJ2-5
TGTGCCAGCAGCTTCGGACAGAATTCACCCCTCCACTTT	CASSFGQNSPLHF	-	TRBV11-2	-	TRBJ1-6
TGTGCCAGCAGCTACCGGGACAGGGTTTACGAGCAGTACTTC	CASSYRDRVYEQYF	TRBD1	TRBV5-6	-	TRBJ2-7
TGTGCCACCACCCTAGATCGGGGGAGCTCCTACAATGAGCAGTTCTTC	CATTLDRGSSYNEQFF	-	TRBV15	-	TRBJ2-1
TGTGCCAGCAGCTTAGTTATCGGGGGGGAAGAGACCCAGTACTTC	CASSLVIGGEETQYF	TRBD2	TRBV7-2	-	TRBJ2-5
TGTGCCAGTAGTCCGGGACTAGCAGTCTACGAGCAGTACTTC	CASSPGLAVYEQYF	TRBD2	TRBV19	once	TRBJ2-7
TGTGCCAGTAGCTTAGCGGGAGGGAGGAATGAGCAGTTCTTC	CASSLAGGRNEQFF	TRBD2	TRBV19	-	TRBJ2-1